These 27 T cell receptor beta chains came from one sample sequenced in a study of type 1 regulatory T cells. TCRdb processed the reads anew with MiXCR; each CDR3 protein has one entry. The sample lists approximately 43,000 distinct CDR3 sequences, less than 15% seen once, with roughly 8% in the top ten. Their target antigens are unknown. The specimen sequenced was cultured non-Tr1 T cells, either the whole culture or a sorted T cell fraction (not recorded which). The receptors were gathered from a human donor in good health.

This clonotype was seen repeatedly, ten times or more. The rearrangement uses TRBV5-1 and TRBJ2-7; 9 bases are shared with TRBD2. Trimming cost V 4 bases and J 7 bases; bases outside gene matches: 15. This CDR3 spans 16 amino acids. Looked up from germline, CDR1 is SGHRS and CDR2 is YFSETQ. CDR3 coding DNA: TGCGCCAGCAGCAGGTTAGCGGGAGTCACCCCTGGGGAGCAGTACTTC. Translated: CASSRLAGVTPGEQYF.

There are a few counts of this clonotype. This chain connects TRBV10-3 to TRBJ2-7; 7 positions agree with TRBD1. The length of the CDR3 is 15 residues. Germline-derived CDR1 and CDR2 are ENHRY and SYGVKD. V shed 0 bases, J shed 5 bases, and the junction held 7 bases outside the gene matches. The CDR3 region is CAISESTGKVHEQYF. The CDR3 DNA sequence: TGTGCCATCAGTGAGTCGACAGGGAAGGTTCACGAGCAGTACTTC.

By share, this clonotype counts as medium-sized. The chain is built from TRBV14 and TRBJ1-6, with D unresolved. Germline-derived CDR1 and CDR2 are SGHDN and FVKESK. The CDR3 contains 15 residues. With 2 bases removed from V and 8 bases from J, the gap between germline ends came to 13 bases. The CDR3 sequence is CASSQRAPHDSPLHF. CDR3 coding DNA: TGTGCCAGCAGCCAAAGGGCCCCCCATGATTCACCCCTCCACTTT.

This clonotype was counted only a few times. The genes are TRBV5-1 and TRBJ2-5; TRBD2 matches 10 bases. CDR3 length equals 18 residues. The V gene end was trimmed by 4 bases and the J gene end by 5 bases; junction bases not matched to a gene: 17. Looked up from germline, CDR1 is SGHRS and CDR2 is YFSETQ. As DNA, the CDR3 is TGCGCCAGCAGCCTAGCCGGGACTAGCGATCAGATTGGGGAGACCCAGTACTTC. It is translated as CASSLAGTSDQIGETQYF.

This clonotype was observed at least ten times. The chain has TRBV7-2 and TRBJ1-1; perhaps TRBD1 as D (5 bases). Trimming stripped 1 base from V and 0 bases from J, with 9 bases between. The CDR3 loop spans 15 amino acids. Germline V gene lookup returns CDR1 SGHTA and CDR2 FQGNSA. The CDR3 loop is CASSLVGQMNTEAFF. The CDR3 DNA reads TGTGCCAGCAGCTTAGTGGGGCAGATGAACACTGAAGCTTTCTTT.

This clonotype was counted ten times or more. This sequence joins TRBV5-1 and TRBJ2-4, with a weak D call TRBD2 (6 bases). The CDR3 sequence is 16 residues long. CDR1 SGHRS and CDR2 YFSETQ come from the germline V gene. The germline V and J ends were trimmed by 2 bases and 8 bases, with 20 bases remaining between them. The CDR3 spells CASSFFQGGAGDIQYF. The CDR3 bases are TGCGCCAGCAGCTTTTTCCAGGGAGGCGCGGGCGACATTCAGTACTTC.

This chain joins TRBV20-1 and TRBJ1-1, with TRBD1 matching over 9 bases. Trimming removed 2 bases from V and 1 base from J; junction bases left unmatched: 2. There are 14 residues in the CDR3. From germline, CDR1 is DFQATT and CDR2 SNEGSKA (reference sequence). The CDR3 loop reads CSARRTGANTEAFF. The CDR3 nucleotides read TGCAGTGCTAGACGGACAGGGGCGAACACTGAAGCTTTCTTT.

This clonotype was recorded a few times. The chain links TRBV6-6 to TRBJ2-3; 8 bases match TRBD1. The V gene end was trimmed by 10 bases and the J gene end by 3 bases; junction bases not matched to a gene: 6. Germline V lookup: CDR1 MNHNY, CDR2 SVGAGI (reference sequence). The CDR3 is made up of 13 amino acids. CDR3 amino acids: CATHRQGTDTQYF. The CDR3 DNA is TGTGCCACCCACCGACAGGGGACAGATACGCAGTATTTT.

The chain combines TRBV29-1 with TRBJ2-1; D might be TRBD1 (6 bases). Germline V gives CDR1 SQVTM, CDR2 ANQGSEA. CDR3 length: 12 residues. V lost 8 bases and J lost 7, with 15 bases in between. CDR3 protein: CSFQAQGNEQFF. The CDR3 DNA reads as TGCAGCTTCCAAGCCCAGGGGAATGAGCAGTTCTTC.

This clonotype is medium-sized within its sample. V usage is TRBV6-2 or TRBV6-3 and J usage is TRBJ2-3; 13 nucleotides line up with TRBD2. Looked up from germline, CDR1 is MNHEY and CDR2 is SVGEGT. V lost 7 bases, J lost 5 bases, and 3 bases stayed unmatched. CDR3 length equals 14 residues. The DNA of the CDR3 is TGTGCCAGCAAACTAGCGGGAGGGTTAGATACGCAGTATTTT. Translation: CASKLAGGLDTQYF.

This clonotype was seen repeatedly, ten times or more. CDR3 protein: CASSSTGGSNQPQHF. The CDR3 DNA follows: TGCGCCAGCAGCTCGACTGGGGGTAGCAATCAGCCCCAGCATTTT. This sequence joins TRBV5-1 and TRBJ1-5; possible D gene TRBD1, 5 bases. Germline values: CDR1 SGHRS, CDR2 YFSETQ. The CDR3 is 15 amino acids. The V and J ends lost 3 bases and 0 bases respectively, with 10 bases between them.

This clonotype was detected only a few times. V is TRBV10-3 and J is TRBJ2-1, with 8 bases identical to TRBD1. Per germline, CDR1 ENHRY and CDR2 SYGVKD. The CDR3 is 14 amino acids. V dropped 6 bases and J dropped 0; count of bases not matched to a gene: 1. DNA for the CDR3: TGTGCCATCAGCGGGACAGGCTCCTACAATGAGCAGTTCTTC. It is translated as CAISGTGSYNEQFF.

This clonotype was detected a few times. The junction shows a germline mismatch at one end, possibly a read error. The gene calls are TRBV7-7 and TRBJ2-5; 8 nucleotides align to TRBD2. The germline CDR1 and CDR2 sequences are SSHAT and FNYEAQ (reference sequence). The CDR3 totals 15 residues. The CDR3 nucleotides read TGTGCTAGCAGCTTAGGGGCTAGCGGGCAAGAGACCCAGTACTTC. It translates to CASSLGASGQETQYF.

This sequence joins TRBV5-1 and TRBJ2-1, with TRBD2 matching 11 bases. Germline V gene lookup returns CDR1 SGHRS and CDR2 YFSETQ. The CDR3 totals 15 residues. The J segment lost 6 bases and the V segment lost 4 bases, leaving 6 bases of the junction unmatched. The CDR3 loop reads CASSPLAGGINEQFF. CDR3 bases: TGCGCCAGCAGCCCCCTAGCGGGAGGCATCAATGAGCAGTTCTTC.

This chain uses TRBV5-1 with TRBJ1-2; TRBD1 matches 9 bases. The CDR3 covers 15 residues. From germline, CDR1 is SGHRS and CDR2 YFSETQ. V was clipped by 1 base and J by 5 bases; unmatched bases: 6. The CDR3 protein is CASSLNPGQGYGYTF. DNA for the CDR3: TGCGCCAGCAGCTTGAACCCGGGACAGGGATATGGCTACACCTTC.

This clonotype came up many times. A junction end diverges from the germline sequence, so it may reflect a read error. The chain is built from TRBV7-3 and TRBJ2-1; TRBD2 matches 8 bases. The germline gives CDR1 SGHTA, CDR2 FQGTGA. The CDR3 contains 15 residues. This CDR3 is CASSLTTREGVDEQF. For the CDR3, the DNA is TGTGCCAGCAGCTTAACTACTCGGGAGGGGGTGGATGAGCAGTTC.

This clonotype was observed a handful of times. The V and J genes are TRBV7-2 and TRBJ2-3; weak D call: TRBD2 (5 bases). CDR3 length equals 15 residues. Germline V gene lookup returns CDR1 SGHTA and CDR2 FQGNSA. V gave up 5 bases and J gave up 2 bases, with 14 bases separating them. This CDR3 is CASSPGVSLTDTQYF. The CDR3 nucleotides are TGTGCCAGCAGCCCCGGGGTATCCCTCACAGATACGCAGTATTTT.

This clonotype is termed medium-sized. The rearrangement links TRBV12-3 or TRBV12-4 to TRBJ2-3; D is perhaps TRBD1 (5 bases). The ends were cut back, 1 base at V and 1 base at J, with 9 bases in the middle. This CDR3 contains 15 residues. CDR3 in DNA: TGTGCCAGCAGTTTAGGGGGCCAACGCACAGATACGCAGTATTTT. Translating it yields CASSLGGQRTDTQYF.

About this clonotype itself: Sequence at one end of the junction differs from germline and may be a read error. The rearrangement links TRBV5-4 to TRBJ1-2; TRBD1 matches at 8 bases. Germline V gene sequence: CDR1 SGHNT, CDR2 YYREEE (reference sequence). CDR3 length equals 14 residues. The CDR3 sequence is CDSSIRGRIYGYTF. CDR3 nucleotides: TGTGACAGCAGCATCAGGGGGCGAATCTATGGCTACACCTTC.

There are a few counts of this clonotype. CDR3 region: CSANPGLAGGEQYF. The DNA of the CDR3 is TGCAGTGCTAACCCTGGACTAGCGGGAGGGGAGCAGTACTTC. The chain recombines TRBV20-1 with TRBJ2-7; 15 bases are a match to TRBD2. Germline values: CDR1 DFQATT, CDR2 SNEGSKA (reference sequence). V dropped 4 bases and J dropped 7; count of bases not matched to a gene: 5. The CDR3 sequence is 14 residues long.

This clonotype was detected many times. The CDR3 sequence: CASSPFTSGDTYEQYF. The CDR3 nucleotides are TGCGCCAGCAGCCCGTTTACTAGCGGGGACACCTACGAGCAGTACTTC. The chain employs TRBV5-1 and TRBJ2-7; 10 nucleotides align to TRBD2. The V and J ends lost 4 bases and 2 bases, in that order; junction bases with no gene match: 9. The CDR3 runs to 16 residues. The germline CDR1 and CDR2 sequences are SGHRS and YFSETQ.

As concerns this clonotype: This may stem from a read error, because a much larger clone lies one nucleotide away. Because it lacks the conserved phenylalanine or tryptophan at the end, this CDR3 is likely a read error. This chain uses TRBV7-2 with TRBJ2-1; no definite D call. V was clipped by 3 bases and J by 7 bases, with 10 bases between them. Germline CDR1 is SGHTA and CDR2 is FQGNSA. The CDR3 covers 13 residues. The DNA for the CDR3 is TGTGCCAGCAGCTTGGAAAGAGAGAATGAGCAGTTCCTC. Amino acids: CASSLERENEQFL.

This clonotype has ten or more counts. V usage is TRBV20-1 and J usage is TRBJ2-7; 13 nucleotides match TRBD2. Germline CDR1 and CDR2: DFQATT and SNEGSKA (reference sequence). Trimming at V came to 6 bases and at J to 2 bases, leaving 4 bases not matched to a gene. This CDR3 has 14 amino acids. The CDR3 loop reads CSAGTSGRAYEQYF. The DNA of the CDR3 is TGCAGTGCGGGTACTAGCGGGAGGGCCTACGAGCAGTACTTC.

This clonotype was counted many times. The V gene is TRBV20-1, the J gene TRBJ2-5; TRBD1 agrees at 9 bases. From germline, CDR1 is DFQATT and CDR2 SNEGSKA (reference sequence). V trimming: 6 bases; J trimming: 6 bases; junction bases outside the gene matches: 8. CDR3 length: 13 residues. CDR3 DNA sequence: TGCAGTGCCGCGGGACAGGGTGGACAGACCCAGTACTTC. This translates into CSAAGQGGQTQYF.

This clonotype was seen at least ten times. V and J are TRBV6-6 and TRBJ1-1, with a weak D call TRBD1 (5 bases). Trimming cost V 5 bases and J 0 bases, with 7 bases left between them. The germline CDR1 and CDR2 sequences are MNHNY and SVGAGI (reference sequence). The CDR3 covers 13 residues. This CDR3 is CASSQDMNTEAFF. The CDR3 DNA reads as TGTGCCAGCAGTCAGGACATGAACACTGAAGCTTTCTTT.

The chain links TRBV20-1 to TRBJ1-3; D uncertain. V was shortened by 5 bases and J by 0 bases, with 11 bases between the two germline ends. Germline-derived CDR1 and CDR2 are DFQATT and SNEGSKA (reference sequence). The CDR3 has 14 amino acids. The chain's CDR3 is CSASDSSSGNTIYF. CDR3 coding DNA: TGCAGTGCTTCGGACTCCAGCTCTGGAAACACCATATATTTT.

There are many counts of this clonotype. The genes are TRBV6-5 and TRBJ2-2; 11 nucleotides align to TRBD2. The CDR3 is 18 amino acids. CDR1 and CDR2 (germline): MNHEY, SVGAGI. The V and J ends lost 3 bases and 4 bases, in that order; junction bases with no gene match: 10. The CDR3 DNA follows: TGTGCCAGCAGTTATCTCCTTCTGACTAGCGGGACCACCGGGGAGCTGTTTTTT. Protein sequence: CASSYLLLTSGTTGELFF.